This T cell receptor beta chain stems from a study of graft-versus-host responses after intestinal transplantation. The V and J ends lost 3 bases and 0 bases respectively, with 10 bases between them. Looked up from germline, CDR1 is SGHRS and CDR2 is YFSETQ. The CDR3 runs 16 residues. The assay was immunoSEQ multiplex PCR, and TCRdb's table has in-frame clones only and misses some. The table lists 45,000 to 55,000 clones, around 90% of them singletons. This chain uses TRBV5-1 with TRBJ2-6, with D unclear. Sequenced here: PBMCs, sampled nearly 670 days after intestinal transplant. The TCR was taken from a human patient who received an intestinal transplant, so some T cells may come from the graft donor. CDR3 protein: CASSSMISSGANVLTF. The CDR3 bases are TGCGCCAGCAGCTCTATGATTAGCTCTGGGGCCAACGTCCTGACTTTC.